The 22 T cell receptor beta chains below were found in one sample sequenced in a study of T cell responses to AZD1222 COVID-19 vaccine. Using immunoSEQ multiplex PCR, the repertoire was profiled, and TCRdb retains in-frame clones only, with some absent. The sample shows 180,000 or so clones, around nine tenths of them seen only once. This specimen consisted of peripheral blood, obtained on day 0 of AZD1222 vaccination. All receptors derive from an adult in good health.

The rearrangement joins TRBV5-5 to TRBJ2-2; 9 bases fit TRBD1. The CDR3 consists of 15 residues. J was trimmed by 5 bases and V by 0 bases; bases with no gene match: 2. CDR1 SGHKS and CDR2 YYEKEE come from the germline V gene (reference sequence). CDR3 amino acids: CASSLGTGETGELFF. The CDR3 DNA reads as TGTGCCAGCAGCTTGGGGACAGGGGAAACCGGGGAGCTGTTTTTT.

This clone was counted once. V and J are TRBV5-1 and TRBJ1-2; weak D call: TRBD1 (5 bases). Germline values: CDR1 SGHRS, CDR2 YFSETQ. CDR3 length: 14 amino acids. V gave up 1 base and J gave up 9 bases, with 16 bases separating them. The CDR3 nucleotides are TGCGCCAGCAGCTTGTTACAGGCCGCCGGGAGCTACACCTTC. Translated: CASSLLQAAGSYTF.

The J gene is TRBJ2-3, the V gene TRBV7-7; 8 positions match TRBD2. This CDR3 has 16 residues. J lost 2 bases, V lost 1 base, and 5 bases had no gene match. Per germline, CDR1 SSHAT and CDR2 FNYEAQ (reference sequence). CDR3 DNA sequence: TGTGCCAGCAGCTTAGGAACCGGGGGGGCCACAGATACGCAGTATTTT. This codes for CASSLGTGGATDTQYF.

The chain employs TRBV29-1 and TRBJ1-2; D uncertain. V was cut by 6 bases and J by 4 bases, with 12 bases left in between. This CDR3 is 12 amino acids long. Germline V gene lookup returns CDR1 SQVTM and CDR2 ANQGSEA. CDR3 sequence reads: CSVGDTSYGYTF. In DNA, the CDR3 is TGCAGCGTAGGAGACACCTCCTATGGCTACACCTTC.

V is TRBV28 and J is TRBJ2-7, with 9 bases matching TRBD1. The CDR3 extends over 15 amino acids. With 5 bases clipped from V and 5 bases from J, the junction kept 10 bases outside the gene matches. Germline values: CDR1 MDHEN, CDR2 SYDVKM. The CDR3 sequence: CASSQPGQGTDEQYF. CDR3 DNA: TGTGCCAGCAGTCAGCCGGGACAGGGAACGGACGAGCAGTACTTC.

This clone was seen once. CDR3 sequence: CAWNRGANTEAFF. CDR3 DNA sequence: TGTGCCTGGAACAGGGGCGCGAACACTGAAGCTTTCTTT. V gene TRBV30 combines with J gene TRBJ1-1; TRBD1 aligns across 7 bases. This CDR3 spans 13 amino acids. After removal of 4 bases from V and 1 base from J, the junction contained 3 bases not matched to a gene. Germline values: CDR1 GTSNPN, CDR2 SVGIG (reference sequence).

J is TRBJ1-2 and V is TRBV4-1, with D hard to call. Looked up from germline, CDR1 is MGHRA and CDR2 is YSYEKL. With 4 bases removed from V and 1 base from J, the gap between germline ends came to 13 bases. There are 15 residues in the CDR3. The DNA for the CDR3 is TGCGCCAGCAGCCCCCTTACAGAACATAACTATGGCTACACCTTC. It encodes CASSPLTEHNYGYTF.

The V gene is TRBV27, the J gene TRBJ1-3; D is unclear. V dropped 1 base and J dropped 0 bases, with 7 bases sitting between them. CDR1 is MNHEY, CDR2 SMNVEV, per germline (reference sequence). This CDR3 comprises 15 residues. CDR3 coding DNA: TGTGCCAGCAGTTTATATGCAGACTCTGGAAACACCATATATTTT. Protein product: CASSLYADSGNTIYF.

The chain has TRBV2 and TRBJ1-1; D is unresolved. CDR3 size: 12 residues. CDR1 is SNHLY and CDR2 is FYNNEI in the germline V gene. V lost 7 bases and J 8 bases, leaving 14 bases between the germline ends. The CDR3: CASNLEVGEAFF. The CDR3 coding sequence is TGTGCCAGCAATCTCGAGGTGGGGGAAGCTTTCTTT.

J is TRBJ1-6 and V is TRBV27; TRBD1 might be the D (6 bases). V lost 2 bases and J 8 bases, leaving 10 bases between the germline ends. The germline gives CDR1 MNHEY, CDR2 SMNVEV (reference sequence). The length of the CDR3 is 14 residues. The DNA of the CDR3 is TGTGCCAGCAGTTTAACAGGGTCCGATTCACCCCTCCACTTT. Encoded protein: CASSLTGSDSPLHF.

The chain carries TRBV3-1 (or the pseudogene TRBV3-2) and TRBJ1-2, with TRBD1 matching over 12 bases. CDR1 and CDR2 from the germline V gene are LGHDT and YNNKEL (reference sequence). The CDR3 runs to 19 residues. V shed 1 base, J shed 1 base, and the junction held 10 bases outside the gene matches. This chain's CDR3 is CASSQAVPGQGAGNYGYTF. Here the CDR3 DNA reads TGTGCCAGCAGCCAAGCCGTCCCGGGACAGGGGGCCGGTAACTATGGCTACACCTTC.

The V gene is TRBV19, the J gene TRBJ1-5; D gene unclear. The V end lost 9 bases, the J end lost 2 bases, and 11 bases lay between the germline ends. The CDR3 has 13 residues. Germline CDR1 and CDR2: LNHDA and SQIVND (reference sequence). The CDR3 spells CASTEMGNQPQHF. CDR3 sequence (DNA): TGTGCCAGCACTGAGATGGGCAATCAGCCCCAGCATTTT.

This rearrangement joins TRBV7-8 to TRBJ2-7; 8 bases map to TRBD2. This CDR3 region has 14 residues. CDR1 is SGHVS and CDR2 is FQNEAQ in the germline V gene. The junction had 5 bases not matched to a gene; V was cut back by 5 bases and J by 2 bases. In DNA, the CDR3 is TGTGCCAGCAGCGCTACTAGCGGAACCTACGAGCAGTACTTC. Translated, it gives CASSATSGTYEQYF.

This clone has only a few counts. The J gene is TRBJ1-6, the V gene TRBV27; 7 nucleotides match TRBD1. V gave up 0 bases and J gave up 10 bases; unmatched junction bases: 9. The germline gives CDR1 MNHEY, CDR2 SMNVEV (reference sequence). The CDR3 covers 16 residues. CDR3 sequence (DNA): TGTGCCAGCAGTTTATCGGTCCGACAGGGAGGATCACCCCTCCACTTT. Translating gives CASSLSVRQGGSPLHF.

V usage is TRBV6-4 and J usage is TRBJ2-1, with D possibly TRBD2 on 6 matching bases. The CDR3 spans 14 residues. Between the trimmed V and J ends, which lost 2 bases and 3 bases, there was a span of 8 bases. The germline V gene has CDR1 MRHNA and CDR2 SNTAGT. The CDR3 loop reads CASSDGRDYNEQFF. The CDR3 coding sequence is TGTGCCAGCAGTGACGGGCGGGACTACAATGAGCAGTTCTTC.

This rearrangement joins TRBV10-3 to TRBJ1-4; maybe TRBD1 (6 bases). CDR1 is ENHRY, CDR2 SYGVKD, per germline. V was cut by 4 bases and J by 7 bases, with 13 bases left in between. This CDR3 has 14 amino acids. CDR3 sequence reads: CAISAGAEGEKLFF. In nucleotides, the CDR3 is TGTGCCATCAGTGCAGGGGCCGAGGGTGAAAAACTGTTTTTT.

The CDR3 spells CASSFLTGYEQYF. The CDR3 region has the DNA TGCGCCAGCAGCTTCCTAACCGGGTACGAGCAGTACTTC. The chain is built from TRBV5-1 and TRBJ2-7, with no clear D. Per the germline V gene, CDR1 is SGHRS and CDR2 is YFSETQ. The V end was cut by 2 bases, the J end by 4 bases, with 10 bases between. This CDR3 has 13 amino acids. The full variable domain, rest sourced from reference TRBV5-1 and TRBJ2-7, is KAGVTQTPRYLIKTRGQQVTLSCSPISGHRSVSWYQQTPGQGLQFLFEYFSETQRNKGNFPGRFSGRQFSNSRSEMNVSTLELGDSALYLCASSFLTGYEQYFGPGTRLTVT.

The rearrangement links TRBV19 to TRBJ1-1; D remains unclear. V lost 3 bases to trimming and J lost 1 base, with 21 bases between them. CDR3 length: 18 amino acids. In germline, CDR1 is LNHDA, CDR2 SQIVND (reference sequence). CDR3 sequence: CASSMRYGNRPGNTEAFF. The CDR3 DNA reads TGTGCCAGTAGTATGAGATACGGAAACCGCCCAGGGAACACTGAAGCTTTCTTT. Filled out from reference TRBV19 and TRBJ1-1, the complete variable domain reads DGGITQSPKYLFRKEGQNVTLSCEQNLNHDAMYWYRQDPGQGLRLIYYSQIVNDFQKGDIAEGYSVSREKKESFPLTVTSAQKNPTAFYLCASSMRYGNRPGNTEAFFGQGTRLTVV.

The chain uses TRBV6-5 and TRBJ2-7; 9 bases match TRBD1. Per the germline V gene, CDR1 is MNHEY and CDR2 is SVGAGI. The CDR3 runs 14 residues. V shed 8 bases and J 3 bases; nucleotides not matched to a gene: 8. CDR3 bases: TGTGCCAGCGGGGTACAGGGGGCCAACTACGAGCAGTACTTC. This sequence encodes CASGVQGANYEQYF.

V is TRBV6-5 and J is TRBJ2-5; 8 bases line up with TRBD2. The CDR3 is made up of 12 amino acids. Trimming removed 8 bases from V and 5 bases from J; junction bases left unmatched: 4. Germline CDR1 and CDR2: MNHEY and SVGAGI. The CDR3 sequence is CASGRGAETQYF. The CDR3 DNA follows: TGTGCCAGCGGGCGGGGGGCCGAGACCCAGTACTTC.

V and J are TRBV5-1 and TRBJ1-1; TRBD1 matches 7 bases. The germline CDR1 and CDR2 sequences are SGHRS and YFSETQ. V dropped 4 bases and J dropped 8; count of bases not matched to a gene: 5. CDR3 length equals 12 residues. CDR3 sequence (DNA): TGCGCCAGCAGCCCGTGGACAGGAGAAGCTTTCTTT. Its translation: CASSPWTGEAFF.

The chain uses TRBV6-1 and TRBJ1-1; D not certain. V shed 3 bases and J shed 8 bases, with 7 bases lying between them. Germline V CDR1 and CDR2: MNHNS, SASEGT. The CDR3 extends over 11 amino acids. CDR3 nucleotide sequence: TGTGCCAGCAGTGATCGTGGCGAAGCTTTCTTT. This translates into CASSDRGEAFF.